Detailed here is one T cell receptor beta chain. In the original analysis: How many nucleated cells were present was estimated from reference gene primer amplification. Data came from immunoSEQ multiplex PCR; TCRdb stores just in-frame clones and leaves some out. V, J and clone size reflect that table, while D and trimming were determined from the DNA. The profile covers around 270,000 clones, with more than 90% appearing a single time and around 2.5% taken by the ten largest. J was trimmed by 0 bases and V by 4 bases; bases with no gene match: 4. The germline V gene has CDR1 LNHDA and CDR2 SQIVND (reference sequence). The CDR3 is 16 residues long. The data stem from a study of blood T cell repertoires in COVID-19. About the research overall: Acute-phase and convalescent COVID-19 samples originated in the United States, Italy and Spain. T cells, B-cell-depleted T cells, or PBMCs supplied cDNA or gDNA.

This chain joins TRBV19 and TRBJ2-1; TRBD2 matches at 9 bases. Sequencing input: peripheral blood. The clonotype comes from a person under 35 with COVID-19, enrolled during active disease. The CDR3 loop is CASSTYSGSSYNEQFF. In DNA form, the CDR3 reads TGTGCCAGTAGTACTTATAGCGGGAGCTCCTACAATGAGCAGTTCTTC.